This entry features one TCR beta chain sequence. The PCR made use of 60 Vbeta and 13 Jbeta primers. Produced via immunoSEQ multiplex PCR; TCRdb's table is partial and in-frame only. Among some 99,000 clones listed, 80% to 85% were seen once. These data are taken from a study of cytomegalovirus exposure and HLA in healthy donors. The CDR3 length is 14 residues. The V segment lost 6 bases and the J segment 4 bases; nucleotides outside the gene matches: 8. Germline V gene data show CDR1 as MNHEY and CDR2 as SMNVEV (reference sequence). Sequenced sample: PBMCs. The rearrangement links TRBV27 to TRBJ1-1; 7 nucleotides line up with TRBD1. This sequence was found in a woman younger than 45 in good health and CMV-seronegative. CDR3 residues: CASRRATGPTEAFF. The CDR3 nucleotides are TGTGCCAGCAGGAGAGCGACAGGGCCCACTGAAGCTTTCTTT.